This T cell receptor beta chain was identified in a study of T cells after yellow fever vaccination. MiXCR, applied by TCRdb to the 5' RACE reads, yields one record per CDR3 protein. The table shows approximately 600,000 distinct CDR3 sequences, with around 12% occurring only once. Germline loops: CDR1 LGHNA, CDR2 YSLEER. The CDR3 has 14 residues. V was shortened by 8 bases and J by 5 bases, with 15 bases between the two germline ends. The sequence was obtained from a man aged 25-40 years who received the YFV17D yellow fever vaccine. V and J are TRBV4-3 and TRBJ2-2; D is unclear. Material: PBMCs, obtained on the day of the yellow fever booster vaccination. The CDR3, as DNA: TGCGCCAGCCAAGGGCTGAGTGGGACCGGGGAGCTGTTTTTT. Amino acid sequence: CASQGLSGTGELFF.